The 8 T cell receptor beta chains below were found in one sample sequenced in a study of blood T cell repertoires in COVID-19. Measured with immunoSEQ multiplex PCR; TCRdb has only the in-frame clones, and not every one. Among 200,000 to 300,000 clones listed, around 85% were seen once. Sequencing was performed on peripheral blood. Source of these receptors: a woman between 55 and 75 years old with active or convalescent COVID-19.

This chain connects TRBV19 to TRBJ2-1; 10 positions match TRBD2. This CDR3 has 16 amino acids. V was pared by 3 bases and J by 2 bases, with 4 bases of the junction left unmatched. The V gene's germline CDR1 is LNHDA and CDR2 SQIVND (reference sequence). The CDR3 reads CASSIQRGGPYNEQFF. The CDR3 nucleotides are TGTGCCAGTAGTATCCAGCGGGGGGGCCCCTACAATGAGCAGTTCTTC.

The J gene is TRBJ1-1, the V gene TRBV27, with D hard to call. There are 13 residues in the CDR3. Trimming removed 7 bases at V and 3 bases at J, with 12 bases between. Germline V gives CDR1 MNHEY, CDR2 SMNVEV (reference sequence). The CDR3 DNA reads as TGTGCCAGCAAGTCGGGGTTGTACACTGAAGCTTTCTTT. This codes for CASKSGLYTEAFF.

This clone was counted a few times. The chain recombines TRBV30 with TRBJ2-7, with a weak D call TRBD1 (6 bases). The CDR3 runs to 13 residues. The germline V gene has CDR1 GTSNPN and CDR2 SVGIG (reference sequence). V lost 5 bases and J lost 4, with 15 bases in between. The CDR3 coding sequence is TGTGCCTGGTCAACAGGGTACGGTTACGAGCAGTACTTC. This codes for CAWSTGYGYEQYF.

V is TRBV5-4 and J is TRBJ1-1; D is possibly TRBD1 (5 bases). The CDR3 is 14 amino acids. The germline gives CDR1 SGHNT, CDR2 YYREEE (reference sequence). Trimming left V 7 bases short and J 5 bases short, with 18 bases between. CDR3 in DNA: TGTGCCAGCTCGCGGGGGGGAGCGGGGACTGAAGCTTTCTTT. Its translation is CASSRGGAGTEAFF.

This clone appeared a single time. At one of its ends the junction is not consistent with the germline gene, which may arise from a read error. V usage is TRBV4-1 and J usage is TRBJ2-4, with 8 bases aligning to TRBD1. CDR3 length equals 12 residues. Per germline, CDR1 MGHRA and CDR2 YSYEKL. The chain's CDR3 is CASSHAGQGRVF. The CDR3 nucleotides are TGCGCCAGCAGCCACGCCGGACAGGGTAGGGTCTTC.

This clone was observed once. The chain carries TRBV11-3 and TRBJ2-1, with D possibly being TRBD2 (6 bases). Trimming pared 5 bases from V and 10 bases from J, leaving 18 bases between. Germline CDR1 and CDR2: SGHNT and YENEEA. This CDR3 has 14 amino acids. CDR3 amino acids: CASSRAGRAGEQFF. CDR3 nucleotides: TGTGCCAGCAGCAGGGCGGGGCGTGCGGGGGAGCAGTTCTTC.

This clone appeared a single time. V and J are TRBV30 and TRBJ1-1, with 7 bases lining up with TRBD1. Trimming cost V 3 bases and J 1 base; bases outside gene matches: 8. The V gene's germline CDR1 is GTSNPN and CDR2 SVGIG (reference sequence). This CDR3 region has 15 residues. CDR3 sequence: CAWRAPGQKNTEAFF. DNA for the CDR3: TGTGCCTGGAGAGCTCCGGGACAGAAGAACACTGAAGCTTTCTTT.

This sequence joins TRBV28 and TRBJ2-1; 9 nucleotides agree with TRBD1. The CDR3 sequence is 15 residues long. Trimming removed 7 bases from V and 10 bases from J; junction bases left unmatched: 14. Germline CDR1 is MDHEN and CDR2 is SYDVKM. DNA of the CDR3: TGTGCCAGCATCCCCCTGAGACAGGGGGTGAGGGAGCAGTTCTTC. Translation: CASIPLRQGVREQFF.